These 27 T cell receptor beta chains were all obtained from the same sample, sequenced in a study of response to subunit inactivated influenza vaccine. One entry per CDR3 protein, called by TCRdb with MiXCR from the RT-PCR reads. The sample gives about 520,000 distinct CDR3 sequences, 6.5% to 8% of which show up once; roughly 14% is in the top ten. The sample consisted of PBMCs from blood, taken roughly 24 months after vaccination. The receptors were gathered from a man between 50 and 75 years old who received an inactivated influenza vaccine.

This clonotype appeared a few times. The CDR3 loop is CSARELGRSQETQYF. The CDR3, as DNA: TGCAGTGCTAGAGAATTGGGCAGAAGCCAAGAGACCCAGTACTTC. J is TRBJ2-5 and V is TRBV20-1; no clear D gene. Germline-derived CDR1 and CDR2 are DFQATT and SNEGSKA (reference sequence). The CDR3 sequence is 15 residues long. Trimming left V 0 bases short and J 1 base short, with 12 bases between.

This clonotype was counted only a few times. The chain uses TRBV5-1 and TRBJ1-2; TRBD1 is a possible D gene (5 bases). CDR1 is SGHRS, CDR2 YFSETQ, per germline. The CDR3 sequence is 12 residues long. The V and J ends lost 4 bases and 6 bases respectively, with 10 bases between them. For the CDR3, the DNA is TGCGCCAGCAGCCCGGACATTAATGGCTACACCTTC. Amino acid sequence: CASSPDINGYTF. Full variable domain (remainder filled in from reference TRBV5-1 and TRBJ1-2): KAGVTQTPRYLIKTRGQQVTLSCSPISGHRSVSWYQQTPGQGLQFLFEYFSETQRNKGNFPGRFSGRQFSNSRSEMNVSTLELGDSALYLCASSPDINGYTFGSGTRLTVV.

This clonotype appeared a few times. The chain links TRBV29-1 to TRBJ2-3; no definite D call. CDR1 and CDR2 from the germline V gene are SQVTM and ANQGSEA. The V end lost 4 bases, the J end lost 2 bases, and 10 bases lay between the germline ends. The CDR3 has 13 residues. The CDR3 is CSVGPRTTDTQYF. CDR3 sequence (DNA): TGCAGCGTTGGCCCTAGGACCACAGATACGCAGTATTTT.

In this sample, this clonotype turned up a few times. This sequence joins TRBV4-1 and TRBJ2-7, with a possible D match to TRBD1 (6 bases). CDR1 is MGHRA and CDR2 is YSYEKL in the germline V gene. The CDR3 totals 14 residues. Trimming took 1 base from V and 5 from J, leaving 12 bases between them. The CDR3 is CASSQVGGGHEQYF. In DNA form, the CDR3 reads TGCGCCAGCAGCCAAGTAGGGGGTGGACACGAGCAGTACTTC.

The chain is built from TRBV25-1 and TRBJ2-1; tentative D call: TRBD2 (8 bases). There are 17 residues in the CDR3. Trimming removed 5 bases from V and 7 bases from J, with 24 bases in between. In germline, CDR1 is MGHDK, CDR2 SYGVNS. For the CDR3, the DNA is TGTGCCAGCAGTTCTCCGCCCGGGACAGCGGGGGCAAATGAGCAGTTCTTC. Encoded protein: CASSSPPGTAGANEQFF.

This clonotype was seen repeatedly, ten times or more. CDR3 residues: CASSAGTGGGNTEAFF. The CDR3 region has the DNA TGTGCCAGCAGTGCCGGGACAGGGGGCGGAAACACTGAAGCTTTCTTT. V gene TRBV27 combines with J gene TRBJ1-1, with 12 bases fitting TRBD1. CDR1 and CDR2 from the germline V gene are MNHEY and SMNVEV (reference sequence). This CDR3 comprises 16 residues. Unmatched junction bases numbered 6, after V lost 5 bases and J lost 2 bases.

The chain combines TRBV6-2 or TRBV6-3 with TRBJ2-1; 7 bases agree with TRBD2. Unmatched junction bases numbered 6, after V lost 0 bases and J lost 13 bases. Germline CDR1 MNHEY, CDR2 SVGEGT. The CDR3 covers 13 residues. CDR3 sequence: CASSYSNSGLQFF. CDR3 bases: TGTGCCAGCAGTTACTCGAATAGCGGGCTCCAGTTCTTC.

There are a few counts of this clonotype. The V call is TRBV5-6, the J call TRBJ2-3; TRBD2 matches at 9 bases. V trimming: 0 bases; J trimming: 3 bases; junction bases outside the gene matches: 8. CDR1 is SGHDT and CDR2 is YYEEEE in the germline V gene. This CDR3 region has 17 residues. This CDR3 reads CASSLVLAGDQTDTQYF. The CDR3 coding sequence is TGTGCCAGCAGCTTGGTATTAGCGGGAGACCAGACAGATACGCAGTATTTT.

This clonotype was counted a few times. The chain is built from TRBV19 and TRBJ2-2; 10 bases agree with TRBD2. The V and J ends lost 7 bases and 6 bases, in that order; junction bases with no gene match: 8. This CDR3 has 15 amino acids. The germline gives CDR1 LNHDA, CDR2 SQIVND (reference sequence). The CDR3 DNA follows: TGTGCCAGTACGGATCCAGCGGGAGGGTCCGGGGAGCTGTTTTTT. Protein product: CASTDPAGGSGELFF.

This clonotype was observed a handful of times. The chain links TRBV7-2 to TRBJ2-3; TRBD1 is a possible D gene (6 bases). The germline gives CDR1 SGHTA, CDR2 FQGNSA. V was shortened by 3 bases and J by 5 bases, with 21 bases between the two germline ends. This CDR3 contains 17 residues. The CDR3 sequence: CASSLRRGFESGDTQYF. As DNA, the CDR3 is TGTGCCAGCAGCTTGCGCAGGGGTTTCGAGTCGGGAGATACGCAGTATTTT.

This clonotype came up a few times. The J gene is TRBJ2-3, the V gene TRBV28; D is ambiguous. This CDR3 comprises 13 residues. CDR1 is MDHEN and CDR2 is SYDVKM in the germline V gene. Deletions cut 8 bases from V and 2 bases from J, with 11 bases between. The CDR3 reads CASSPHATDTQYF. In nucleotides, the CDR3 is TGTGCCAGCTCGCCTCACGCCACAGATACGCAGTATTTT. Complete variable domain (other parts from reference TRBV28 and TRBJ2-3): DVKVTQSSRYLVKRTGEKVFLECVQDMDHENMFWYRQDPGLGLRLIYFSYDVKMKEKGDIPEGYSVSREKKERFSLILESASTNQTSMYLCASSPHATDTQYFGPGTRLTVL.

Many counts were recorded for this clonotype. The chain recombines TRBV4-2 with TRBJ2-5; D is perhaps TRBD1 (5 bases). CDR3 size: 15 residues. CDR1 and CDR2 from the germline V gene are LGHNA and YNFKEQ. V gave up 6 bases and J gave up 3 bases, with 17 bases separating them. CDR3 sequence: CASRPWQGSEETQYF. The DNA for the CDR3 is TGTGCCAGCAGACCCTGGCAGGGTTCAGAAGAGACCCAGTACTTC.

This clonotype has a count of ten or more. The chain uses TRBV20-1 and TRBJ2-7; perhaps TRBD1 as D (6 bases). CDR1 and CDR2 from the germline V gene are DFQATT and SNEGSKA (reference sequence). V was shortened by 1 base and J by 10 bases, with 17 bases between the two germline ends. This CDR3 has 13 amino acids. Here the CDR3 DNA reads TGCAGTGCTAGAGTCCCCCAGACAGGTCGTCAGTACTTC. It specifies CSARVPQTGRQYF.

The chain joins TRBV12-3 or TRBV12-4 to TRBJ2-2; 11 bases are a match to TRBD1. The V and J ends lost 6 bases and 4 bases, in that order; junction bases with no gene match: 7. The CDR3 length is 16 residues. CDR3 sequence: CASRFGTGGITGELFF. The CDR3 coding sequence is TGTGCCAGCAGATTCGGGACAGGGGGGATCACCGGGGAGCTGTTTTTT.

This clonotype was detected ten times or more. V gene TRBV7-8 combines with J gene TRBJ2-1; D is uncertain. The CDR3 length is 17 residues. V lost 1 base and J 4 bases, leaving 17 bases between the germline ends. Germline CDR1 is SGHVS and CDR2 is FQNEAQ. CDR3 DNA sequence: TGTGCCAGCAGCTTAGGTTCACGGGTAGGGTATTACAATGAGCAGTTCTTC. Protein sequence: CASSLGSRVGYYNEQFF. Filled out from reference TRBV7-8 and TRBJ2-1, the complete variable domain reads GAGVSQSPRYKVAKRGQDVALRCDPISGHVSLFWYQQALGQGPEFLTYFQNEAQLDKSGLPSDRFFAERPEGSVSTLKIQRTQQEDSAVYLCASSLGSRVGYYNEQFFGPGTRLTVL.

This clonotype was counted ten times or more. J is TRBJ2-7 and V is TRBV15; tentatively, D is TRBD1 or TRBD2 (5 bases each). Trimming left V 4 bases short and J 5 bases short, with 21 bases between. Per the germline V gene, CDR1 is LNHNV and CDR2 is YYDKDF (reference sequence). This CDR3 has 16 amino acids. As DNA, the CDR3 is TGTGCCACCAGCACCCGGGGCAGGGAGAGCGTAAACGAGCAGTACTTC. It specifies CATSTRGRESVNEQYF. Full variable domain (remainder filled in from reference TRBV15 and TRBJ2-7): DAMVIQNPRYQVTQFGKPVTLSCSQTLNHNVMYWYQQKSSQAPKLLFHYYDKDFNNEADTPDNFQSRRPNTSFCFLDIRSPGLGDTAMYLCATSTRGRESVNEQYFGPGTRLTVT.

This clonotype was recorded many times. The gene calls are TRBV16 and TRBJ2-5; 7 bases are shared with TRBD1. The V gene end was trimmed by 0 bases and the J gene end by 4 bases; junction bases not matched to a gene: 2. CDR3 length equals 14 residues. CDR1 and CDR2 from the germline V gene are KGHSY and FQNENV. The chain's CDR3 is CASSQSRGRETQYF. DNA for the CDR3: TGTGCCAGCAGCCAATCAAGGGGGCGAGAGACCCAGTACTTC.

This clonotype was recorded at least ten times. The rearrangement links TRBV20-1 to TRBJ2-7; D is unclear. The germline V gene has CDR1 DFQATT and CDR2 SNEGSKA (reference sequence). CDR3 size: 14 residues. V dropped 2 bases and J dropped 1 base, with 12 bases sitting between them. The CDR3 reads CSARPTDRSYEQYF. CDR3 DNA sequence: TGCAGTGCTAGACCGACGGATAGGTCCTACGAGCAGTACTTC.

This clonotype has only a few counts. DNA of the CDR3: TGCGCCAGCAGCCCCTGGGGGACTAGCGGAGCGAACACCGGGGAGCTGTTTTTT. Its protein is CASSPWGTSGANTGELFF. The chain has TRBV5-1 and TRBJ2-2; TRBD2 aligns across 11 bases. The trim removed 4 bases at V and 0 bases at J, leaving 8 bases unmatched. Germline lookup yields CDR1 SGHRS and CDR2 YFSETQ. CDR3 length: 18 residues.

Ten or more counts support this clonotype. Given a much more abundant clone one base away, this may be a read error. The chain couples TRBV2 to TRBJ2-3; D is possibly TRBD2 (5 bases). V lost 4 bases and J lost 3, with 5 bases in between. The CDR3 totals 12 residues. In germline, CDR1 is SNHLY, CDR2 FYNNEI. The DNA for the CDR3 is TGTGCCAGCAGTGCGGGGACAGATACGCAGTATTTT. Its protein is CASSAGTDTQYF.

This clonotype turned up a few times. CDR3: CASSSIFLGNEQFF. CDR3 in DNA: TGTGCCAGCAGTTCAATTTTTTTGGGCAATGAGCAGTTCTTC. The chain has TRBV28 and TRBJ2-1; D gene ambiguous. The CDR3 is 14 amino acids. The V gene lost 4 bases and the J gene lost 6 bases, with 13 bases spanning the gap. CDR1 is MDHEN, CDR2 SYDVKM, per germline. Full variable domain (remainder filled in from reference TRBV28 and TRBJ2-1): DVKVTQSSRYLVKRTGEKVFLECVQDMDHENMFWYRQDPGLGLRLIYFSYDVKMKEKGDIPEGYSVSREKKERFSLILESASTNQTSMYLCASSSIFLGNEQFFGPGTRLTVL.

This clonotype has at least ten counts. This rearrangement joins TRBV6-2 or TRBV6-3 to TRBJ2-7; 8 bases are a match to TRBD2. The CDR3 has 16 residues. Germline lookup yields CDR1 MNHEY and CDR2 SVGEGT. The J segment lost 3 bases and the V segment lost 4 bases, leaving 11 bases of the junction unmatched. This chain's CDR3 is CASSLYGIAGNYEQYF. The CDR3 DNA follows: TGTGCCAGCAGTTTGTACGGCATAGCGGGGAACTACGAGCAGTACTTC.

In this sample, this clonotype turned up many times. In DNA form, the CDR3 reads TGCAGTGCTAGAGATCTGAGAGCGGGAGAAGATACGCAGTATTTT. Its protein product is CSARDLRAGEDTQYF. This chain links TRBV20-1 with TRBJ2-3, with 8 bases aligning to TRBD2. The length of the CDR3 is 15 residues. Germline V CDR1 and CDR2: DFQATT, SNEGSKA (reference sequence). Trimming took 0 bases from V and 5 from J; bases not matched to a gene: 7.

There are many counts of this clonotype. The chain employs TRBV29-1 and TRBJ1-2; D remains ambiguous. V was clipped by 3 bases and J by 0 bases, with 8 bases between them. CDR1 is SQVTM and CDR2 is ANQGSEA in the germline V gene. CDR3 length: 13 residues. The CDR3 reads CSVDQVTNYGYTF. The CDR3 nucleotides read TGCAGCGTTGATCAGGTGACTAACTATGGCTACACCTTC.

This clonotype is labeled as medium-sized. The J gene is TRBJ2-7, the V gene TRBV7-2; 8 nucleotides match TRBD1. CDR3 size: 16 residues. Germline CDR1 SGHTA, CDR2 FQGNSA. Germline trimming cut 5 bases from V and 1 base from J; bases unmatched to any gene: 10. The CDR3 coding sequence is TGTGCCAGCAGCCCTTGGACAGGGCCGTCATCCTACGAGCAGTACTTC. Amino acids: CASSPWTGPSSYEQYF.

CDR3 protein: CAMRGAESYNEQFF. CDR3 nucleotide sequence: TGTGCCATGCGCGGGGCGGAATCATACAATGAGCAGTTCTTC. This sequence joins TRBV10-3 and TRBJ2-1, with D perhaps matching TRBD2 (6 bases). The V end lost 9 bases, the J end lost 4 bases, and 16 bases lay between the germline ends. CDR3 size: 14 residues. CDR1 is ENHRY and CDR2 is SYGVKD in the germline V gene.

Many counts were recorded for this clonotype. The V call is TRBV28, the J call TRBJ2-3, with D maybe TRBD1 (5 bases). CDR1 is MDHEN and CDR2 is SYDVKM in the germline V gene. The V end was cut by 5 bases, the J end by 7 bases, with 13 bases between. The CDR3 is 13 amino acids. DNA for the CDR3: TGTGCCAGCAGTCGTCAGGGCCCTAATACGCAGTATTTT. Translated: CASSRQGPNTQYF.